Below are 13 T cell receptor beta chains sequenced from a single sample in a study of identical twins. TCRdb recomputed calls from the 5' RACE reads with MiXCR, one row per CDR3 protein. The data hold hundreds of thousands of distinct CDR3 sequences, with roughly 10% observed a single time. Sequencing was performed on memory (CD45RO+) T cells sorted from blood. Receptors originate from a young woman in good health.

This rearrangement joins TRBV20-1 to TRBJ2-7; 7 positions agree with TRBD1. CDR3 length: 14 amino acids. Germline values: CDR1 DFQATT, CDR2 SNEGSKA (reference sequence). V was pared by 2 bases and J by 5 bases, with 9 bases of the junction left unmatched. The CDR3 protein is CSARSRGNLNEQYF. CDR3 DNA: TGCAGTGCTAGATCCAGGGGGAATCTCAACGAGCAGTACTTC.

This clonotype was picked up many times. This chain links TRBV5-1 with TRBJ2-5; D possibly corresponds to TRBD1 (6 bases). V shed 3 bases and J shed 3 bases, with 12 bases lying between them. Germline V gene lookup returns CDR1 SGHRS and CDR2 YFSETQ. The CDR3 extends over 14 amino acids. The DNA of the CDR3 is TGCGCCAGCAGCTCCCGGACAGAGAAAGAGACCCAGTACTTC. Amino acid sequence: CASSSRTEKETQYF.

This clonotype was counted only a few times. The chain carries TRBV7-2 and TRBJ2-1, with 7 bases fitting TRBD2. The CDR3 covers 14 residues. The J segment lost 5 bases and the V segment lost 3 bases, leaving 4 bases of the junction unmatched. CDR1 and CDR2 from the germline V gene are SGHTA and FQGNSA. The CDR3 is CASSFGGSDNEQFF. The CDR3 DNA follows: TGTGCCAGCAGCTTCGGCGGGAGTGACAATGAGCAGTTCTTC.

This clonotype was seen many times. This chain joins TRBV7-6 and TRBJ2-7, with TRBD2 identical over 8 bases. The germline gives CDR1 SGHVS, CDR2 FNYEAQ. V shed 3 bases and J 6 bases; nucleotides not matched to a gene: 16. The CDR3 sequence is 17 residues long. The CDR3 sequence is CASSFGSGRRVKTEQYF. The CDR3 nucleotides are TGTGCCAGCAGCTTCGGGAGCGGGAGAAGAGTAAAAACCGAGCAGTACTTC.

CDR3 nucleotides: TGCAGTGCCCCCACTCCGGGACTAGCGACAGATACGCAGTATTTT. Translation gives CSAPTPGLATDTQYF. V is TRBV20-1 and J is TRBJ2-3; 10 bases map to TRBD2. V lost 6 bases, J lost 3 bases, and 9 bases stayed unmatched. The CDR3 is 15 amino acids. The V gene's germline CDR1 is DFQATT and CDR2 SNEGSKA (reference sequence).

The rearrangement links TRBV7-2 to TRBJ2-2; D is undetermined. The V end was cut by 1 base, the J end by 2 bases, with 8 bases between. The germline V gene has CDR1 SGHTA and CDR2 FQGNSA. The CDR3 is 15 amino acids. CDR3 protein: CASSLGPLNTGELFF. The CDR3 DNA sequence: TGTGCCAGCAGCTTAGGACCCCTTAACACCGGGGAGCTGTTTTTT. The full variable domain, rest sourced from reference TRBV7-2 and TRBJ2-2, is GAGVSQSPSNKVTEKGKDVELRCDPISGHTALYWYRQSLGQGLEFLIYFQGNSAPDKSGLPSDRFSAERTGGSVSTLTIQRTQQEDSAVYLCASSLGPLNTGELFFGEGSRLTVL.

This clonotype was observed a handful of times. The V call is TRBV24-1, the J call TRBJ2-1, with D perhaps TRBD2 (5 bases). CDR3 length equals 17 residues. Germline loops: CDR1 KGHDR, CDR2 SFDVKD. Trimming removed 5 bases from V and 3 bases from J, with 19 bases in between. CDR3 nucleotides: TGTGCCACCAGTGCAGGAGGAGCGGCGACGGGCTACAATGAGCAGTTCTTC. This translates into CATSAGGAATGYNEQFF.

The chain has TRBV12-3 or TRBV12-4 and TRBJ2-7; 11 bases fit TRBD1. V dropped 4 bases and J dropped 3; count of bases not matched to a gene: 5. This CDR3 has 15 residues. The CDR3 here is CASSSRDRGIYEQYF. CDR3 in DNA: TGTGCCAGCAGTTCCCGGGACAGGGGGATCTACGAGCAGTACTTC.

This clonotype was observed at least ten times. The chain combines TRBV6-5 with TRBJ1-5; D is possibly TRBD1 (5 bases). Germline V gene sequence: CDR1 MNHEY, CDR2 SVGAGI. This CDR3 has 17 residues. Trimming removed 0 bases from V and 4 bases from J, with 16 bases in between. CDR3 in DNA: TGTGCCAGCAGTTACTCGAAAGGGCAGGGAGGTAATCAGCCCCAGCATTTT. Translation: CASSYSKGQGGNQPQHF.

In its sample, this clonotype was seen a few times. The CDR3 DNA is TGTGCCAGCAGCGCCCAATGGACTAGCGGGAGGTACGGAGATACGCAGTATTTT. It is translated as CASSAQWTSGRYGDTQYF. V usage is TRBV9 and J usage is TRBJ2-3; 14 bases fit TRBD2. Per germline, CDR1 SGDLS and CDR2 YYNGEE. V was clipped by 3 bases and J by 5 bases; unmatched bases: 11. The CDR3 sequence is 18 residues long.

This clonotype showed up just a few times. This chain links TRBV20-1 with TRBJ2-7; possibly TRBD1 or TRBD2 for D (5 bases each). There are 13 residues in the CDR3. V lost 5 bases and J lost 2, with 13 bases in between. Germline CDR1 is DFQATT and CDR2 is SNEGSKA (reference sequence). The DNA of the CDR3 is TGCAGTGCTGAGGGGCGGGTCACCTACGAGCAGTACTTC. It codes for CSAEGRVTYEQYF.

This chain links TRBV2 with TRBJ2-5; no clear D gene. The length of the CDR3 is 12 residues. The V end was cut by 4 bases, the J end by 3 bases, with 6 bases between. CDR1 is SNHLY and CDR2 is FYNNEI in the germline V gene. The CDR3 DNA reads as TGTGCCAGCAGTGTGGGTAAAGAGACCCAGTACTTC. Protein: CASSVGKETQYF.

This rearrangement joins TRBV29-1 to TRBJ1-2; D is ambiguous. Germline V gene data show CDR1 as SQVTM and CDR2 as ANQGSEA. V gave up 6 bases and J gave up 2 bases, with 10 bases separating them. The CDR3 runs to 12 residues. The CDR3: CSVPTLNYGYTF. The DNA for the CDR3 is TGCAGCGTACCGACACTGAACTATGGCTACACCTTC.